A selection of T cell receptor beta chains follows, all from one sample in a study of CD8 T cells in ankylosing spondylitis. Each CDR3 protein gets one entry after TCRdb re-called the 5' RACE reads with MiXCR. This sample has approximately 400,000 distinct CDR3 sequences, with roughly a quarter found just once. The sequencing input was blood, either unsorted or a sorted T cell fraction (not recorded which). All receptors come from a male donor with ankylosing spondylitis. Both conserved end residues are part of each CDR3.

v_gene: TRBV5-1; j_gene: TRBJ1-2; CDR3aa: CASSPFQGRPNYGYTF
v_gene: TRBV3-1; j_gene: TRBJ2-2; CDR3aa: CASSQGSSGTAGELFF
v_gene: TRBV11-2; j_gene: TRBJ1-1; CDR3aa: CASSLNSGTEAFF
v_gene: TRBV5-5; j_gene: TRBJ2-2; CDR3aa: CASSLGQARAGELFF
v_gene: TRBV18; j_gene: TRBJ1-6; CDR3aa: CASSPMENSPLHF
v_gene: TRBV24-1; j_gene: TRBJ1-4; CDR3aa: CATSDPGSGGEKLFF
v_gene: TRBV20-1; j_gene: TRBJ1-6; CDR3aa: CSARARSPLHF
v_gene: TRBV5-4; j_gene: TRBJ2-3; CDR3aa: CASSPPGIAGAADTQYF
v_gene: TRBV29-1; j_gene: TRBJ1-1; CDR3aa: CSAGRAMNTEAFF
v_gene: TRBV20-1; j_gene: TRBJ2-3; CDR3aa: CSATSTSGWADTQYF
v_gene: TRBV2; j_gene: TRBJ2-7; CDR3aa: CASSETSGSYYEQYF
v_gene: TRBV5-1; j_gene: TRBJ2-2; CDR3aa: CASSPRDRGITGELFF
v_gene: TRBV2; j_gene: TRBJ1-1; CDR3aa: CASSLAQGATEAFF
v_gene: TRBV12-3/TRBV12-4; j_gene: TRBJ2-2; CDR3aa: CASSSTSTGELFF
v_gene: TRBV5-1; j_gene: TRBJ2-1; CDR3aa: CASSLAGTSGNDEQFF
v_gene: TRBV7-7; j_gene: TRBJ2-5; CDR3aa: CASSRPGTEETQYF
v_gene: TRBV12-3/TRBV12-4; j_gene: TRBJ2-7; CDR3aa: CASSLAPHSYEQYF
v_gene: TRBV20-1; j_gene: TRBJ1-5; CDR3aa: CSARARGAGNQPQHF
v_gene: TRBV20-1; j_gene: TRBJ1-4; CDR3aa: CSARDEGGFGYEKLFF
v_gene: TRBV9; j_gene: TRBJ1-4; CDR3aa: CASSSTGRSNEKLFF
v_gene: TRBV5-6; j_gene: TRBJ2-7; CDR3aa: CASSLRGDGYEQYF
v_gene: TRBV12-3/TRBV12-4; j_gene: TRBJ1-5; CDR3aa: CASSLKINQPQHF
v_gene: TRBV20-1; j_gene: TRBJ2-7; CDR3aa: CSARGWRSSYEQYF
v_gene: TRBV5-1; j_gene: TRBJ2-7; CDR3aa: CASSLVARGYEQYF
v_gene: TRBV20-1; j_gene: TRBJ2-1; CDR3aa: CSAEKSGAFNEQFF
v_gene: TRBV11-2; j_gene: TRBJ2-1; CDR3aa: CASSKPSGTSGRAGNEQFF
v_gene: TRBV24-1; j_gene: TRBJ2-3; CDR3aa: CATSDSTGRTDTQYF
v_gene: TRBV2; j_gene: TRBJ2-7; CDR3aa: CASSILGTSGTGEQYF
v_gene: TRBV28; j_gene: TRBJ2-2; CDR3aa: CASSSQGGGRAGELFF
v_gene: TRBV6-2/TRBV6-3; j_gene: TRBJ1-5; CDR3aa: CASSYGAGPQHF
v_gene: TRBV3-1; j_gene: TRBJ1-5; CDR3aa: CASSQDTGGHQPQHF
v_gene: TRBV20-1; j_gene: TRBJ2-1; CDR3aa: CSARDRFKSYNEQFF
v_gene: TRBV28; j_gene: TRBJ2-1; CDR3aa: CASSLPSGSIDEQFF
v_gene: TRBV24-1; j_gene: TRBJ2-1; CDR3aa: CATMLRNEQFF